Listed below are T cell receptor beta chains from one sample, sequenced in a study of a mutant IDH1 vaccine in newly diagnosed glioma. Data came from immunoSEQ multiplex PCR; TCRdb stores just in-frame clones and leaves some out. There are about 15,000 clones in the sample; approximately 92% occur only once, and around 10% lies in the top ten. The sequencing here drew on PBMCs, taken from a glioma patient treated with radiotherapy, temozolomide or both. All receptors derive from a woman between 40 and 50 years old with glioma. Some clones in this sample may be carry-over from other donors' samples. CDR3s include the opening cysteine and the closing phenylalanine or tryptophan. A D gene is named only where the DNA matches it firmly. Clone size is given for some rows only: seen once, a few or many times, or a class if the clone is expanded.

V: TRBV20-1
J: TRBJ1-1
size: NA
D: NA
DNA: TGCAGTGCTCTACGGGGGCTTGAAGCTTTCTTT
CDR3: CSALRGLEAFF

V: TRBV2
J: TRBJ2-1
size: NA
D: NA
DNA: TGTGCCAGCAGGGGGGGCAGGTTCAATGAGCAGTTCTTC
CDR3: CASRGGRFNEQFF

V: TRBV7-2
J: TRBJ2-5
size: once
D: NA
DNA: TGTGCCAGCAGCTACGGACCCATGAATGTAAAGACCCAGTACTTC
CDR3: CASSYGPMNVKTQYF

V: TRBV6-5
J: TRBJ2-2
size: NA
D: NA
DNA: TGTGCCAGCAGTAGAGCACAGAACACCGGGGAGCTGTTTTTT
CDR3: CASSRAQNTGELFF

V: TRBV10-2
J: TRBJ1-2
size: once
D: TRBD1
DNA: TGCGCCAGCAGCCTAGACAGGGTAAACTATGGCTACACCTTC
CDR3: CASSLDRVNYGYTF

V: TRBV5-4
J: TRBJ2-7
size: NA
D: NA
DNA: TGTGCCAGCAGCGTCCCGGGTTCCTACGAGCAGTACTTC
CDR3: CASSVPGSYEQYF

V: TRBV5-1
J: TRBJ1-3
size: NA
D: TRBD1
DNA: TGCGCCAGCAGCGCGGGGTCAGGGGGTGGAAACACCATATATTTT
CDR3: CASSAGSGGGNTIYF

V: TRBV6-4
J: TRBJ2-3
size: NA
D: NA
DNA: TGTGCCAGCAGTGACGGTCAGGGCGCCACAGATACGCAGTATTTT
CDR3: CASSDGQGATDTQYF

V: TRBV11-2
J: TRBJ2-3
size: NA
D: TRBD2
DNA: TGTGCCAGCAGCTTAGGGTTAGCGGGAGGCTCAGATACGCAGTATTTT
CDR3: CASSLGLAGGSDTQYF

V: TRBV2
J: TRBJ2-5
size: NA
D: TRBD2
DNA: TGTGCCAGCAGGGCCCCCGGGACTAGCGGGACGGGGACCCAGTACTTC
CDR3: CASRAPGTSGTGTQYF

V: TRBV27
J: TRBJ2-7
size: once
D: NA
DNA: TGTGCCAGCAGTTTATTCGGCGGCGAGCAGTACTTC
CDR3: CASSLFGGEQYF

V: TRBV2
J: TRBJ2-1
size: NA
D: NA
DNA: TGTGCCAGCAGTGAAGCGGCAGCAAACAATGAGCAGTTCTTC
CDR3: CASSEAAANNEQFF

V: TRBV19
J: TRBJ1-5
size: NA
D: NA
DNA: TGTGCCAGTAGTATAGCCGCAGGGAACCAGCCCCAGCATTTT
CDR3: CASSIAAGNQPQHF

V: TRBV7-6
J: TRBJ1-1
size: NA
D: NA
DNA: TGTGCCAGCAGCTTTAAAGAGAACACTGAAGCTTTCTTT
CDR3: CASSFKENTEAFF

V: TRBV5-4
J: TRBJ2-1
size: once
D: TRBD2
DNA: TGTGCCAGCAGCCTCGGGGGACTAGTGGATGAGCAGTTCTTC
CDR3: CASSLGGLVDEQFF

V: TRBV5-1
J: TRBJ1-1
size: NA
D: NA
DNA: TGCGCCAGCAGCTTGGAGCACAACACTGAAGCTTTCTTT
CDR3: CASSLEHNTEAFF

V: TRBV13
J: TRBJ1-3
size: NA
D: NA
DNA: TGTGCCAGCAGCTTTGGCGAATCTGGAAACACCATATATTTT
CDR3: CASSFGESGNTIYF

V: TRBV30
J: TRBJ2-7
size: NA
D: NA
DNA: TGTGCCTGGAGTGTAAAGCACGTCTCCTACGAGCAGTACTTC
CDR3: CAWSVKHVSYEQYF

V: TRBV18
J: TRBJ1-4
size: once
D: NA
DNA: TGTGCCAGCTCGACAGACGTTAATGAAAAACTGTTTTTT
CDR3: CASSTDVNEKLFF

V: TRBV28
J: TRBJ1-1
size: NA
D: NA
DNA: TGTGCCAGCCTCCTCAGGGGCTCTGAAGCTTTCTTT
CDR3: CASLLRGSEAFF

V: TRBV6-1
J: TRBJ2-7
size: NA
D: NA
DNA: TGTGCCAGCAGTGAACGGGGGTACGAGCAGTACTTC
CDR3: CASSERGYEQYF

V: TRBV18
J: TRBJ1-1
size: NA
D: NA
DNA: TGTGCCAGCTCACCTCGGGACATCACTGAAGCTTTCTTT
CDR3: CASSPRDITEAFF

V: TRBV2
J: TRBJ2-3
size: NA
D: NA
DNA: TGTGCCAGCAGCCCCCTCGGCGCAGATACGCAGTATTTT
CDR3: CASSPLGADTQYF

V: TRBV7-9
J: TRBJ2-1
size: once
D: TRBD1
DNA: TGTGCCAGCAGCCTAGGACAGGGGTCCTACAATGAGCAGTTCTTC
CDR3: CASSLGQGSYNEQFF

V: TRBV7-6
J: TRBJ1-3
size: NA
D: NA
DNA: TGTGCCAGCAGCTTAGGGGGCCCCATATATTTT
CDR3: CASSLGGPIYF

V: TRBV5-6
J: TRBJ2-3
size: NA
D: NA
DNA: TGTGCCAGCAGCTCGACATCTAGCTCAGATACGCAGTATTTT
CDR3: CASSSTSSSDTQYF

V: TRBV30
J: TRBJ2-5
size: NA
D: TRBD2
DNA: TGTGCCTGGGACGGACAGCCGGGGGGGAAAGAGACCCAGTACTTC
CDR3: CAWDGQPGGKETQYF

V: TRBV19
J: TRBJ1-5
size: NA
D: NA
DNA: TGTGCCAGTAGTATATTTACGGGGGCCCCCAATCAGCCCCAGCATTTT
CDR3: CASSIFTGAPNQPQHF

V: TRBV7-2
J: TRBJ1-2
size: once
D: NA
DNA: TGTGCCAGCAGCTTAAGCCAGGGCTCTAACTATGGCTACACCTTC
CDR3: CASSLSQGSNYGYTF

V: TRBV10-3
J: TRBJ1-3
size: NA
D: TRBD1
DNA: TGTGCCATCAGACAGGGGTCGGCTGGAAACACCATATATTTT
CDR3: CAIRQGSAGNTIYF

V: TRBV30
J: TRBJ1-2
size: NA
D: NA
DNA: TGTGCCTGGACCCTTCAGGGCCGCTATGGCTACACCTTC
CDR3: CAWTLQGRYGYTF

V: TRBV25-1
J: TRBJ2-6
size: NA
D: NA
DNA: TGTGCCAGCAGGGACCCTGGGGCCAACGTCCTGACTTTC
CDR3: CASRDPGANVLTF

V: TRBV11-2
J: TRBJ1-1
size: NA
D: NA
DNA: TGTGCCAGCAACCCCACAGGGTTTGGTGTTAAGGACACTGAAGCTTTCTTT
CDR3: CASNPTGFGVKDTEAFF

V: TRBV11-2
J: TRBJ1-2
size: NA
D: TRBD1
DNA: TGTGCCAGCAGCTCCTTCGAGACAGGGAACTATGGCTACACCTTC
CDR3: CASSSFETGNYGYTF

V: TRBV7-2
J: TRBJ2-1
size: once
D: TRBD2
DNA: TGTGCCAGCAGCGCCGGACTAGCGGGGGCTTACAATGAGCAGTTCTTC
CDR3: CASSAGLAGAYNEQFF

V: TRBV27
J: TRBJ2-3
size: NA
D: NA
DNA: TGTGCCAGCAGCCCCCTATTAACAGGGAAGGGGACAGATACGCAGTATTTT
CDR3: CASSPLLTGKGTDTQYF

V: TRBV27
J: TRBJ1-6
size: NA
D: NA
DNA: TGTGCCAGCAGTTTATCGACGGGGGTTCTTTCACCCCTCCACTTT
CDR3: CASSLSTGVLSPLHF

V: TRBV5-1
J: TRBJ2-5
size: NA
D: TRBD2
DNA: TGCGCCAGCAGCTTGGCCGCTAGCGGGAGGGCCGGGGAGACCCAGTACTTC
CDR3: CASSLAASGRAGETQYF

V: TRBV4-1
J: TRBJ2-2
size: NA
D: TRBD2
DNA: TGCGCCAGCAGCCCCCTCGGACTAGCGGGAGGGTGGGGGGAGCTGTTTTTT
CDR3: CASSPLGLAGGWGELFF

V: TRBV4-1
J: TRBJ1-2
size: NA
D: NA
DNA: TGCGCCAGCAGCCAAGCCCAGGACGGATATGGCTACACCTTC
CDR3: CASSQAQDGYGYTF